This TCR beta chain emerged from a study of cytomegalovirus exposure and HLA in healthy donors. Points from the study as a whole: An observed cluster of highly shared sequence variants was recorded as a likely sequencing artifact.

Those who donated were healthy bone marrow donors. The CDR3 extends over 17 amino acids. Germline-derived CDR1 and CDR2 are GTSNPN and SVGIG (reference sequence). With 2 bases clipped from V and 1 base from J, the junction kept 9 bases outside the gene matches. Of note for this clone: Its antigen is not identified.

Vbeta (60) and Jbeta (13) primers were used in the PCR. This table comes from immunoSEQ multiplex PCR, and its TCRdb copy is limited to in-frame clones, with some not included. The table shows approximately 93,000 clones, with roughly 67% occurring only once. Sequenced: PBMCs. The V call is TRBV30, the J call TRBJ1-5; 9 bases are a match to TRBD1. This clonotype was sampled from a boy between 10 and 17 years old in good health and CMV-seropositive. CDR3 bases: TGTGCCTGGAGTTCTGGGACAGGGATTCCCAGCAATCAGCCCCAGCATTTT. Translating it yields CAWSSGTGIPSNQPQHF.